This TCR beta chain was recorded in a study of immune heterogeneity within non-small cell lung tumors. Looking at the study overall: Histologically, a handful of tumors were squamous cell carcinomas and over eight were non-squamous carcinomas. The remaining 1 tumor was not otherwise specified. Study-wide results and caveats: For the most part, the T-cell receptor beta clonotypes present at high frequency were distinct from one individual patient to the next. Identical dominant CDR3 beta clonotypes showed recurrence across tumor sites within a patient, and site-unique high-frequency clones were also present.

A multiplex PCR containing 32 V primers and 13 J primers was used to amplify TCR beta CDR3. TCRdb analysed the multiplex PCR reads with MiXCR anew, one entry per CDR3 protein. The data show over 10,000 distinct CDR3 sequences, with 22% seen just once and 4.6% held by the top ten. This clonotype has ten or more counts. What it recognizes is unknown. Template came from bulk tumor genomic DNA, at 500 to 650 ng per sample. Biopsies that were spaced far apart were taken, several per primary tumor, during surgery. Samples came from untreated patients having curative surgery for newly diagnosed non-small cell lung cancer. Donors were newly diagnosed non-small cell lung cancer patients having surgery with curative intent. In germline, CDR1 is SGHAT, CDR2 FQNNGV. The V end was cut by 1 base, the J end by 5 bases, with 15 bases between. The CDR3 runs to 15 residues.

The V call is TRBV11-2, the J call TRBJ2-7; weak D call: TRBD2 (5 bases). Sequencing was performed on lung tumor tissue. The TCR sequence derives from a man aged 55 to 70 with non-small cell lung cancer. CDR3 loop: CASSLVSGNLHEQYF. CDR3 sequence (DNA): TGTGCCAGCAGCTTAGTTTCGGGGAACCTCCACGAGCAGTACTTC.